The 21 T cell receptor beta chains below all came from one sample that was sequenced in a study of shared clonotypes between healthy human individuals. The repertoire was sequenced with immunoSEQ multiplex PCR; TCRdb's copy has only in-frame clones and lacks some. The table records hundreds of thousands of clones, around four fifths of them present only once. Sequencing input: memory CD4+ T cells sorted from blood. Subset meaning: CD45RA-negative fraction. These receptors all stem from a woman in her 30s in good health.

V gene TRBV5-1 combines with J gene TRBJ2-7; D perhaps matches TRBD2 (5 bases). Germline CDR1 SGHRS, CDR2 YFSETQ. This CDR3 contains 17 residues. V lost 0 bases and J lost 2, with 18 bases in between. The CDR3 reads CASSLGFGRRNTYEQYF. The DNA for the CDR3 is TGCGCCAGCAGCTTGGGATTTGGTCGGAGGAACACCTACGAGCAGTACTTC.

This clone was detected a few times. The chain combines TRBV7-9 with TRBJ1-1; TRBD1 might be the D (5 bases). Between the trimmed V and J ends, which lost 5 bases and 11 bases, there was a span of 15 bases. The germline CDR1 and CDR2 sequences are SEHNR and FQNEAQ (reference sequence). The CDR3 totals 12 residues. The CDR3 DNA reads as TGTGCCAGCAGCAAGGACAATTCGAACGCTTTCTTT. Its translation is CASSKDNSNAFF.

Notes on this clone: At one of its ends the junction is not consistent with the germline gene, which may arise from a read error. The chain has TRBV9 and TRBJ1-3, with 7 bases fitting TRBD1. The CDR3 runs 15 residues. Germline loops: CDR1 SGDLS, CDR2 YYNGEE. Here the CDR3 DNA reads TGTGCCAGCAGCGTATCTCAGGGGGATGGAGACACCATATATTTT. This sequence encodes CASSVSQGDGDTIYF.

This clone was counted a few times. The J gene is TRBJ1-2, the V gene TRBV7-3, with TRBD1 identical over 12 bases. Germline CDR1 SGHTA, CDR2 FQGTGA. This CDR3 has 15 amino acids. The V segment lost 5 bases and the J segment 4 bases; nucleotides outside the gene matches: 5. In DNA, the CDR3 is TGTGCCAGCAGCAGAGGGACAGGGGGCGGCTATGGCTACACCTTC. This encodes CASSRGTGGGYGYTF.

The V and J genes are TRBV7-9 and TRBJ2-7; possibly TRBD1 for D (5 bases). Per the germline V gene, CDR1 is SEHNR and CDR2 is FQNEAQ (reference sequence). Trimming removed 0 bases from V and 2 bases from J, with 11 bases in between. The CDR3 extends over 15 amino acids. In DNA, the CDR3 is TGTGCCAGCAGCTTAGCGCAGGGATCGGCCTACGAGCAGTACTTC. Translated, it gives CASSLAQGSAYEQYF. Together with reference TRBV7-9 and TRBJ2-7, the CDR3 gives the full variable domain: DTGVSQNPRHKITKRGQNVTFRCDPISEHNRLYWYRQTLGQGPEFLTYFQNEAQLEKSRLLSDRFSAERPKGSFSTLEIQRTEQGDSAMYLCASSLAQGSAYEQYFGPGTRLTVT.

This chain connects TRBV11-2 to TRBJ2-7; no reliable D call. This CDR3 spans 14 amino acids. The V end was cut by 2 bases, the J end by 2 bases, with 10 bases between. Germline V gene lookup returns CDR1 SGHAT and CDR2 FQNNGV. CDR3 in amino acids: CASSLLISPYEQYF. CDR3 in DNA: TGTGCCAGCAGCTTACTGATATCTCCCTACGAGCAGTACTTC.

V is TRBV5-1 and J is TRBJ2-4; D is perhaps TRBD2 (6 bases). Germline CDR1 is SGHRS and CDR2 is YFSETQ. This CDR3 spans 14 amino acids. V dropped 4 bases and J dropped 6 bases, with 14 bases sitting between them. CDR3 bases: TGCGCCAGCAGCGAAGGGACTGCATTAAACATTCAGTACTTC. Amino acids: CASSEGTALNIQYF.

This chain connects TRBV7-3 to TRBJ1-3, with D possibly TRBD1 on 5 matching bases. This CDR3 spans 15 amino acids. V dropped 5 bases and J dropped 2 bases, with 13 bases sitting between them. Germline V gives CDR1 SGHTA, CDR2 FQGTGA. CDR3 residues: CASSQAGEAGNTIYF. CDR3 coding DNA: TGTGCCAGCAGCCAAGCGGGGGAGGCTGGAAACACCATATATTTT.

The chain recombines TRBV11-3 with TRBJ1-1; D is undetermined. V shed 5 bases and J shed 2 bases, with 3 bases lying between them. This CDR3 contains 11 residues. Germline lookup yields CDR1 SGHNT and CDR2 YENEEA. The CDR3 nucleotides read TGTGCCAGCAGCCTTAACACTGAAGCTTTCTTT. Translating it yields CASSLNTEAFF.

The chain carries TRBV10-2 and TRBJ1-5; D ambiguous. The CDR3 runs 12 residues. Germline-derived CDR1 and CDR2 are WSHSY and SAAADI. The V end lost 0 bases, the J end lost 7 bases, and 4 bases lay between the germline ends. CDR3 coding DNA: TGCGCCAGCAGTGAGTCTCGACAGCCCCAGCATTTT. This sequence encodes CASSESRQPQHF.

This chain links TRBV10-3 with TRBJ1-1; D perhaps matches TRBD1 (5 bases). V shed 1 base and J shed 0 bases, with 9 bases lying between them. Germline V gene data show CDR1 as ENHRY and CDR2 as SYGVKD. The CDR3 is made up of 15 amino acids. CDR3 DNA: TGTGCCATCAGTGAGTTGGGACTATTGAACACTGAAGCTTTCTTT. Translating gives CAISELGLLNTEAFF.

This sequence joins TRBV2 and TRBJ1-2; 7 bases are a match to TRBD1. The V gene's germline CDR1 is SNHLY and CDR2 FYNNEI. The CDR3 loop spans 18 amino acids. Trimming removed 8 bases from V and 0 bases from J; junction bases left unmatched: 18. The CDR3 is CASLGPRDRTLPNYGYTF. Written as DNA, the CDR3 is TGTGCCAGCCTTGGACCCCGGGACAGAACCTTACCTAACTATGGCTACACCTTC.

The CDR3 sequence: CASRDGNTIYF. The CDR3 coding sequence is TGTGCCAGCCGGGACGGAAACACCATATATTTT. The chain carries TRBV25-1 and TRBJ1-3; possibly TRBD1 for D (5 bases). V was clipped by 8 bases and J by 4 bases, with 6 bases between them. The CDR3 is made up of 11 amino acids. Germline-derived CDR1 and CDR2 are MGHDK and SYGVNS.

This clone was counted once. This chain joins TRBV2 and TRBJ1-5; D is unclear. The germline V and J ends were trimmed by 3 bases and 8 bases, with 14 bases remaining between them. Germline V gene sequence: CDR1 SNHLY, CDR2 FYNNEI. The CDR3 covers 14 residues. This chain's CDR3 is CASSDEREVKPQHF. CDR3 DNA: TGTGCCAGCAGTGATGAAAGGGAGGTGAAGCCCCAGCATTTT.

This clone was counted a single time. This sequence joins TRBV27 and TRBJ2-3; D is tentatively TRBD1 or TRBD2 (5 bases each). This CDR3 has 17 amino acids. V was pared by 5 bases and J by 4 bases, with 22 bases between. CDR1 MNHEY and CDR2 SMNVEV come from the germline V gene (reference sequence). As DNA, the CDR3 is TGTGCCAGCAGTCCCCTCATAGGACACGGGGTCGCAGATACGCAGTATTTT. It codes for CASSPLIGHGVADTQYF.

This clone has more than one count but fewer than ten. The chain carries TRBV27 and TRBJ2-1; 8 nucleotides align to TRBD2. Germline CDR1 reads MNHEY; CDR2 reads SMNVEV (reference sequence). This CDR3 contains 14 residues. V shed 4 bases, J shed 6 bases, and the junction held 5 bases outside the gene matches. CDR3 sequence reads: CASSSRTSLNEQFF. DNA for the CDR3: TGTGCCAGCAGTTCGCGGACTAGCCTCAATGAGCAGTTCTTC.

This clone showed up just a few times. This sequence joins TRBV7-9 and TRBJ2-3; perhaps TRBD2 as D (5 bases). Trimming pared 2 bases from V and 5 bases from J, leaving 8 bases between. The CDR3 runs 13 residues. Germline CDR1 and CDR2: SEHNR and FQNEAQ (reference sequence). CDR3 in amino acids: CASSLMRVDTQYF. The CDR3 DNA sequence: TGTGCCAGCAGCTTAATGCGGGTAGATACGCAGTATTTT.

This sequence joins TRBV27 and TRBJ2-7, with a possible D match to TRBD2 (6 bases). The V and J ends lost 6 bases and 3 bases respectively, with 15 bases between them. CDR3 length: 14 amino acids. Germline CDR1 is MNHEY and CDR2 is SMNVEV (reference sequence). The CDR3 bases are TGTGCCAGCAGCCCGGGGAGGCTAGTCTACGAGCAGTACTTC. This gives the protein CASSPGRLVYEQYF.

The chain uses TRBV6-1 and TRBJ1-3; tentative D call: TRBD1 (5 bases). The CDR3 runs to 13 residues. Trimming removed 5 bases at V and 3 bases at J, with 8 bases between. Germline loops: CDR1 MNHNS, CDR2 SASEGT. The CDR3 DNA reads as TGTGCCAGCAGTTTGACAGATGGAAACACCATATATTTT. It specifies CASSLTDGNTIYF.

The V gene is TRBV30, the J gene TRBJ1-1; the D is unclear. CDR1 and CDR2 from the germline V gene are GTSNPN and SVGIG (reference sequence). V was pared by 5 bases and J by 1 base, with 11 bases between. The CDR3 is 13 residues long. CDR3 DNA: TGTGCCTGGGGTCCTGGCTGGAACACTGAAGCTTTCTTT. Translating gives CAWGPGWNTEAFF.

This clone was counted a few times. Distinct nucleotide sequences in the sample also encode this CDR3. The rearrangement links TRBV5-1 to TRBJ1-1, with 8 bases matching TRBD1. The CDR3 is 14 residues long. Germline CDR1 SGHRS, CDR2 YFSETQ. V was pared by 3 bases and J by 4 bases, with 5 bases of the junction left unmatched. CDR3 bases: TGCGCCAGCAGCTGGGGGACAGGAGGCACTGAAGCTTTCTTT. It encodes CASSWGTGGTEAFF.